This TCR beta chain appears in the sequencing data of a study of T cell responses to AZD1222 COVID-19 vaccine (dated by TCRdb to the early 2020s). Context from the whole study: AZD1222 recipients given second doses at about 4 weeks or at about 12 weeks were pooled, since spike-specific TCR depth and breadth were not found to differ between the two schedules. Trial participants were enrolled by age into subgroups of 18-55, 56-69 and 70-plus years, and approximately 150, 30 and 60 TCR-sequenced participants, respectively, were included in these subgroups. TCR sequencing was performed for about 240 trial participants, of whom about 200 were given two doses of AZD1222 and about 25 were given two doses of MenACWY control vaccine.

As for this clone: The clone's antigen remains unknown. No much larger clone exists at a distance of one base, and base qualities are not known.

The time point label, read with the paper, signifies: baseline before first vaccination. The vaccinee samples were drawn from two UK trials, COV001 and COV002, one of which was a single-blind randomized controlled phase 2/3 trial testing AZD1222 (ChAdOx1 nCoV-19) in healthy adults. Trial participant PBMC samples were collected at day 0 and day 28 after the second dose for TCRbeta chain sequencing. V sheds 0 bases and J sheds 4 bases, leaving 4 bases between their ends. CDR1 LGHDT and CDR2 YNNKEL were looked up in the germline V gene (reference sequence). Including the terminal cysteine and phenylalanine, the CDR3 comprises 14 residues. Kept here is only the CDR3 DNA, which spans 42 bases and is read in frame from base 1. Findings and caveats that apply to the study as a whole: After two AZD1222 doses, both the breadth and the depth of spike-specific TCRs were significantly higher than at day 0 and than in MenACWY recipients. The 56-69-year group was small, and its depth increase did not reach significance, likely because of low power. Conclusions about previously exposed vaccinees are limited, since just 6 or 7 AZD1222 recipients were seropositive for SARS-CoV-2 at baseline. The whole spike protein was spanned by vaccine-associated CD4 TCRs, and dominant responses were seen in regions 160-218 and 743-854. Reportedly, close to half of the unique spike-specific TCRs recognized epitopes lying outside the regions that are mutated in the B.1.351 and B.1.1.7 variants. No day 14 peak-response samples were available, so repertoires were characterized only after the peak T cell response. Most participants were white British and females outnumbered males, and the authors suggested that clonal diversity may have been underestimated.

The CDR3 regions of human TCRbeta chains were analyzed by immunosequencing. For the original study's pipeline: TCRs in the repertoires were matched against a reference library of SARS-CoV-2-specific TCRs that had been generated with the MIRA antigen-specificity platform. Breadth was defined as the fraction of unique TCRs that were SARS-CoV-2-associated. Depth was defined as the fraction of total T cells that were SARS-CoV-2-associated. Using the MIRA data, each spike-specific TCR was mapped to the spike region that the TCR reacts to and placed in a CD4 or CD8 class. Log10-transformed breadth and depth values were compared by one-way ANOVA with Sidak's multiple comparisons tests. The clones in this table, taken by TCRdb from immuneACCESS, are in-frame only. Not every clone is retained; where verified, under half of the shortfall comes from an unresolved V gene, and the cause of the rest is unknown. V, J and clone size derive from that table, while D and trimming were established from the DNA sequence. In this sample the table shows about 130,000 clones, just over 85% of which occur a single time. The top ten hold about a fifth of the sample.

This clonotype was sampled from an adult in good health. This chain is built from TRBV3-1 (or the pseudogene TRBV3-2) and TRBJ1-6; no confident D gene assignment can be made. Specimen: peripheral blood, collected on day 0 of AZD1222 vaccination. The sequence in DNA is TGTGCCAGCAGCCAAGAACAGTATAATTCACCCCTCCACTTT. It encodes CASSQEQYNSPLHF.